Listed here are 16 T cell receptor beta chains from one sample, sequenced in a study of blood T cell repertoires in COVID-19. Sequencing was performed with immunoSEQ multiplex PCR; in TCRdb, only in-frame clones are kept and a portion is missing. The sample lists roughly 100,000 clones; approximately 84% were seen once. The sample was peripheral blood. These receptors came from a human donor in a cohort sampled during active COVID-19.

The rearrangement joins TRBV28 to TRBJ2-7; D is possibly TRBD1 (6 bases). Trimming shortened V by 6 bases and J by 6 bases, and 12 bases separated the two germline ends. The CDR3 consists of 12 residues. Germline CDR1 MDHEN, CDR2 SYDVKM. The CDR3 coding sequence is TGTGCCAGCAGCTATGACAGGCCCGAGCAGTACTTC. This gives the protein CASSYDRPEQYF. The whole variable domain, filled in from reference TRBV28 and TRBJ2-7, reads DVKVTQSSRYLVKRTGEKVFLECVQDMDHENMFWYRQDPGLGLRLIYFSYDVKMKEKGDIPEGYSVSREKKERFSLILESASTNQTSMYLCASSYDRPEQYFGPGTRLTVT.

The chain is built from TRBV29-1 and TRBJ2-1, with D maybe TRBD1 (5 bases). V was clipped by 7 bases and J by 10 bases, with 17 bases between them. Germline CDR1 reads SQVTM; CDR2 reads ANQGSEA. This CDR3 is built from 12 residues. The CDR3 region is CSASSQGIEQFF. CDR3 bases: TGCAGCGCTAGTTCTCAGGGAATCGAGCAGTTCTTC.

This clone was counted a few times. The CDR3 spells CASSQDRGQGGGYTF. The CDR3 coding sequence is TGTGCCAGCAGCCAAGATCGGGGACAGGGCGGTGGCTACACCTTC. This chain uses TRBV4-2 with TRBJ1-2; 9 nucleotides agree with TRBD1. The CDR3 spans 15 residues. The trim removed 0 bases at V and 7 bases at J, leaving 6 bases unmatched. Per the germline V gene, CDR1 is LGHNA and CDR2 is YNFKEQ.

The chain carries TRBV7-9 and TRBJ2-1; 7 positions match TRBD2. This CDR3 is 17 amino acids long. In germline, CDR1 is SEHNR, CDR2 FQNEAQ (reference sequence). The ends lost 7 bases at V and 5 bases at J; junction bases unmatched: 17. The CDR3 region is CASIGFRGTTRDNEQFF. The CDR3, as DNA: TGTGCCAGCATCGGATTTCGGGGGACTACCCGCGACAATGAGCAGTTCTTC.

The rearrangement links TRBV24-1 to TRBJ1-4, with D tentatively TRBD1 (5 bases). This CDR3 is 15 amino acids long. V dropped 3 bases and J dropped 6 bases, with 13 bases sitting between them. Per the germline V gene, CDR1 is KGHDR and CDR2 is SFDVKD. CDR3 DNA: TGTGCCACCAGTGATCCCGGGACGGGGGATGAAAAACTGTTTTTT. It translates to CATSDPGTGDEKLFF.

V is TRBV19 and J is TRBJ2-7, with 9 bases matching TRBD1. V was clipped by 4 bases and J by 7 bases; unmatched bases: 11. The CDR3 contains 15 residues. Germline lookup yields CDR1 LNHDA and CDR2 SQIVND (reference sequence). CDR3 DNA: TGTGCCAGTAGTACAGGACAGGGGCTAGCCCGGGAGCAGTACTTC. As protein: CASSTGQGLAREQYF.

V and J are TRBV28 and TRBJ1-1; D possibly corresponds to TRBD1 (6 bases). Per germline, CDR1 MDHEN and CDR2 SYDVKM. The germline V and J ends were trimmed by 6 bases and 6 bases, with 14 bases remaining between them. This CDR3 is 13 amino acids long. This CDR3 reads CASSLQGPPEAFF. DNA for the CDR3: TGTGCCAGCAGCCTACAGGGTCCCCCTGAAGCTTTCTTT.

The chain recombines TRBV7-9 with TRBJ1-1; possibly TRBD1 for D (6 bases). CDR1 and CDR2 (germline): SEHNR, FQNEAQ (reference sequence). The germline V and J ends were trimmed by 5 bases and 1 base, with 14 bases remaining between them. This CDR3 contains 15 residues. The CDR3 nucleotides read TGTGCCAGCAGCCTGGGGGGGGCTGAGAACACTGAAGCTTTCTTT. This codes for CASSLGGAENTEAFF.

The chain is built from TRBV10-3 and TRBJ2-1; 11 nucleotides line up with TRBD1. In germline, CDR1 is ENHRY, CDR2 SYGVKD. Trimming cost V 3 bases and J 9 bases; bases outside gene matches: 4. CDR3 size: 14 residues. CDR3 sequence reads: CAISDGTGGIEQFF. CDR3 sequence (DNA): TGTGCCATCAGTGATGGGACAGGGGGGATTGAGCAGTTCTTC.

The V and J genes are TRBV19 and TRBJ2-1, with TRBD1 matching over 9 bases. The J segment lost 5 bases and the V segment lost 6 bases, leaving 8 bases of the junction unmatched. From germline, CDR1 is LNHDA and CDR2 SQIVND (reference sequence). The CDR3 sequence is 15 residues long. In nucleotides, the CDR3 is TGTGCCAGTAGCCCGACAGGGGGGGTTAACAATGAGCAGTTCTTC. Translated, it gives CASSPTGGVNNEQFF.

The CDR3 reads CASSLGLGGSSYNSPLHF. Written as DNA, the CDR3 is TGTGCCAGCAGCTTAGGACTCGGGGGAAGCTCCTATAATTCACCCCTCCACTTT. The V call is TRBV7-9, the J call TRBJ1-6; the D gene is possibly TRBD1 (5 bases). The CDR3 consists of 18 residues. V lost 1 base to trimming and J lost 0 bases, with 13 bases between them. Germline loops: CDR1 SEHNR, CDR2 FQNEAQ (reference sequence).

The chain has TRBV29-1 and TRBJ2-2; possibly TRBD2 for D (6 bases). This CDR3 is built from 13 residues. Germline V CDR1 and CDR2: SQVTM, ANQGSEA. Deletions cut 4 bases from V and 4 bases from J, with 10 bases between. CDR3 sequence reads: CSVVSGLTGELFF. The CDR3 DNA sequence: TGCAGCGTTGTTAGCGGACTCACCGGGGAGCTGTTTTTT.

The CDR3: CASSPHGTSGNNEQFF. In DNA form, the CDR3 reads TGTGCCAGCAGTCCACACGGGACTAGCGGGAACAATGAGCAGTTCTTC. V usage is TRBV27 and J usage is TRBJ2-1, with TRBD2 matching over 13 bases. The CDR3 sequence is 16 residues long. V was pared by 5 bases and J by 5 bases, with 6 bases of the junction left unmatched. Germline CDR1 MNHEY, CDR2 SMNVEV (reference sequence).

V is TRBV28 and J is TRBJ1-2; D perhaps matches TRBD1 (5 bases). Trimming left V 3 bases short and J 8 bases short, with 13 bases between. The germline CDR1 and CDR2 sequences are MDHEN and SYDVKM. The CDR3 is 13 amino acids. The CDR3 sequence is CASSFFVRGGYTF. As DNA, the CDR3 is TGTGCCAGCAGTTTTTTCGTAAGGGGAGGCTACACCTTC.

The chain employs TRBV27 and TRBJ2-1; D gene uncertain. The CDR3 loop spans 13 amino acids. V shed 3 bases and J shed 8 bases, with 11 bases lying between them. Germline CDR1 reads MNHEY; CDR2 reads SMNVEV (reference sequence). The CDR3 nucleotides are TGTGCCAGCAGTTTGCGTGTGGGCTATGAGCAGTTCTTC. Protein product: CASSLRVGYEQFF.

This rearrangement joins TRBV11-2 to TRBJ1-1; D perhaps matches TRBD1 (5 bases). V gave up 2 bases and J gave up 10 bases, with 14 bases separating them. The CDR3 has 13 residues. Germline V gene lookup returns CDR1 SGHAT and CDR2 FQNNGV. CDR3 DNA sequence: TGTGCCAGCAGCTTATGGCCAGGGCGATTAGCTTTCTTT. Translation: CASSLWPGRLAFF. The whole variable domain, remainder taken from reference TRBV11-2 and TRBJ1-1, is EAGVAQSPRYKIIEKRQSVAFWCNPISGHATLYWYQQILGQGPKLLIQFQNNGVVDDSQLPKDRFSAERLKGVDSTLKIQPAKLEDSAVYLCASSLWPGRLAFFGQGTRLTVV.